This T cell receptor (beta chain) was sequenced for a study of T cells in Graves' hyperthyroidism and ophthalmopathy. At the level of the study: Initial diagnosis, before any treatment, was when peripheral blood was collected. Whole-study findings and limits: Classification by a 13 V-J model distinguished ophthalmopathy from stable hyperthyroidism.

What was amplified from RNA transcripts were TCR beta CDR3 regions. Researchers ran a first-round RT-PCR on the TCR CDR3 using the HTBI primer set. Via MiXCR, TCRdb re-called the multiplex PCR reads, giving one row per CDR3 protein. Of about 480,000 distinct CDR3 sequences listed, approximately 15% were seen once; the top ten hold less than 20%. The study enrolled patients aged 18 to 65 with newly diagnosed hyperthyroidism of under 2 months' duration. The PBMCs had their origin in around 9.1 ml of fresh peripheral blood. Germline V gene sequence: CDR1 GTSNPN, CDR2 SVGIG (reference sequence). CDR3 size: 11 residues. Between the trimmed V and J ends, which lost 5 bases and 10 bases, there was a span of 13 bases. As for this clonotype: Its antigen remains unknown.

V gene TRBV30 combines with J gene TRBJ2-3; possibly TRBD1 or TRBD2 for D (5 bases each). This TCR was sampled from a woman younger than 30 with Graves' hyperthyroidism. The sequenced material came from blood. The CDR3, as DNA: TGTGCCTGGTCTTCGGGACGTGCGCAGTATTTT. It translates to CAWSSGRAQYF.